A selection of T cell receptor beta chains follows, all from one sample in a study of blood T cell repertoires in COVID-19. The data were produced by immunoSEQ multiplex PCR, yet TCRdb's version contains in-frame clones alone and is incomplete. This table has hundreds of thousands of clones, approximately 86% appearing once. The sequenced sample was peripheral blood. The source of these receptors is a woman aged 25 to 39 who had recovered from COVID-19. Each CDR3 is given with its conserved first and last residue. The D gene is left open where the match is weak. The size entry is marked missing in some rows and otherwise reads once, few, many or a size class.

abundance	d_gene	v_gene	j_gene	CDR3aa	CDR3nt
.	.	TRBV27	TRBJ2-7	CASSSEDSYEQYF	TGTGCCAGCAGTTCCGAGGACAGCTACGAGCAGTACTTC
.	.	TRBV18	TRBJ2-2	CASSPLATNTGELFF	TGTGCCAGCTCACCACTGGCAACGAACACCGGGGAGCTGTTTTTT
.	TRBD2	TRBV6-1	TRBJ2-5	CASSQRGEETQYF	TGTGCCAGCAGTCAGCGGGGCGAAGAGACCCAGTACTTC
.	TRBD1	TRBV30	TRBJ1-6	CAWRGGRDLSNSPLHF	TGTGCCTGGAGAGGGGGCCGGGACTTAAGCAATTCACCCCTCCACTTT
.	TRBD1	TRBV7-9	TRBJ1-1	CASSIQGWGAFF	TGTGCCAGCAGCATACAGGGGTGGGGAGCTTTCTTT
few	TRBD2	TRBV18	TRBJ2-7	CASSPTSGYYEQYF	TGTGCCAGCTCTCCCACTAGCGGCTACTACGAGCAGTACTTC
.	.	TRBV12-3/TRBV12-4	TRBJ1-2	CASSLASGYGYTF	TGTGCCAGCAGTTTAGCATCAGGGTATGGCTACACCTTC
.	TRBD1	TRBV7-9	TRBJ1-2	CASSSTGGYGYTF	TGTGCCAGCAGCTCCACAGGGGGGTATGGCTACACCTTC
once	.	TRBV3-1/TRBV3-2	TRBJ2-1	CASSPNGGGHYNEQFF	TGTGCCAGCAGCCCTAACGGGGGAGGCCACTACAATGAGCAGTTCTTC
.	TRBD2	TRBV7-3	TRBJ2-5	CASSASGTSSETQYF	TGTGCCAGCAGCGCCTCCGGGACTAGTAGTGAGACCCAGTACTTC
.	.	TRBV29-1	TRBJ1-1	CSVAAREGTEAFF	TGCAGCGTTGCGGCCAGGGAGGGGACTGAAGCTTTCTTT
.	.	TRBV5-4	TRBJ1-4	CASSLEGRGEKLFF	TGTGCCAGCAGCTTGGAAGGGAGGGGTGAAAAACTGTTTTTT
.	.	TRBV11-2	TRBJ2-7	CASSSIKGRREQYF	TGTGCCAGCAGCTCCATCAAGGGGCGGCGCGAGCAGTACTTC
.	.	TRBV18	TRBJ2-1	CASSLATGSSYNEQFF	TGTGCCAGCTCACTAGCCACGGGGAGCTCCTACAATGAGCAGTTCTTC
.	TRBD2	TRBV2	TRBJ2-5	CASSGGQTQYF	TGTGCCAGTAGCGGGGGCCAGACCCAGTACTTC
.	.	TRBV30	TRBJ1-1	CACRPGEPGWGTEAFF	TGTGCCTGCCGACCTGGGGAGCCCGGTTGGGGCACTGAAGCTTTCTTT
.	TRBD1	TRBV19	TRBJ2-3	CASSKSGGQGRTDTQYF	TGTGCCAGTAGTAAATCGGGGGGACAGGGGAGGACAGATACGCAGTATTTT
.	TRBD1	TRBV2	TRBJ1-4	CASSAFVTGREKLFF	TGTGCCAGCAGTGCATTCGTGACAGGGAGGGAAAAACTGTTTTTT
.	.	TRBV7-9	TRBJ1-6	CASSPGSNSPLHF	TGTGCCAGCAGCCCCGGGAGCAATTCACCCCTCCACTTT
.	TRBD2	TRBV5-1	TRBJ2-7	CASSSSGTGVAYEQYF	TGCGCCAGCAGCAGTAGCGGGACGGGGGTTGCCTACGAGCAGTACTTC
.	.	TRBV5-5	TRBJ2-2	CASTSAMTGELFF	TGTGCCAGCACCTCTGCGATGACCGGGGAGCTGTTTTTT
.	TRBD1	TRBV3-1/TRBV3-2	TRBJ2-2	CASSQAHGGTGNAGELFF	TGTGCCAGCAGCCAAGCCCATGGGGGGACAGGGAACGCCGGGGAGCTGTTTTTT
.	.	TRBV5-6	TRBJ2-5	CASSKDTRVQYF	TGTGCCAGCAGCAAGGACACCCGGGTTCAGTACTTC
.	TRBD1	TRBV5-4	TRBJ2-1	CASSLGGQGAYNEQFF	TGTGCCAGCAGCTTGGGTGGACAGGGCGCCTACAATGAGCAGTTCTTC
few	.	TRBV2	TRBJ1-5	CASTRDSNQPQHF	TGTGCCAGCACTCGGGATAGCAATCAGCCCCAGCATTTT
.	.	TRBV5-1	TRBJ1-3	CASSLGAHSGNTIYF	TGCGCCAGCAGCTTGGGAGCGCACTCTGGAAACACCATATATTTT